These 4 T cell receptor beta chains came from one sample sequenced in a study of shared clonotypes between healthy human individuals. Sequenced by immunoSEQ multiplex PCR; TCRdb stores in-frame clones only, minus some. The table records about 680,000 clones, around four fifths of them present only once. Sequencing used memory CD4+ T cells sorted from blood. Sample subset: CD45RA-negative fraction. The source is a woman in her twenties or thirties in good health.

V gene TRBV7-2 combines with J gene TRBJ2-1; D possibly matches TRBD1 or TRBD2 (5 bases each). The length of the CDR3 is 15 residues. Trimming took off 4 bases at V and 2 bases at J, with 12 bases between the two ends. The germline CDR1 and CDR2 sequences are SGHTA and FQGNSA. The CDR3 nucleotides are TGTGCCAGCAGCTCTGGGGCGGGTACCTACAATGAGCAGTTCTTC. Protein: CASSSGAGTYNEQFF.

The genes are TRBV18 and TRBJ2-5; D is perhaps TRBD1 (5 bases). The V and J ends lost 2 bases and 5 bases respectively, with 9 bases between them. Per germline, CDR1 KGHSH and CDR2 LQKENI. This CDR3 has 13 amino acids. The CDR3 DNA reads TGTGCCAGCTCACCATCAGGGTGGGAGACCCAGTACTTC. It translates to CASSPSGWETQYF.

The chain recombines TRBV28 with TRBJ1-1; 9 bases line up with TRBD1. This CDR3 comprises 13 residues. V dropped 0 bases and J dropped 7; count of bases not matched to a gene: 0. Germline V gene sequence: CDR1 MDHEN, CDR2 SYDVKM. DNA for the CDR3: TGTGCCAGCAGTTTATGGGGACAGGGTGAAGCTTTCTTT. It translates to CASSLWGQGEAFF.

The V gene is TRBV6-5, the J gene TRBJ1-2; 8 bases map to TRBD1. Germline V lookup: CDR1 MNHEY, CDR2 SVGAGI. J lost 8 bases, V lost 6 bases, and 14 bases had no gene match. CDR3 size: 15 residues. The CDR3 spells CASSYLRSGGRGYTF. The DNA for the CDR3 is TGTGCCAGCAGCTACCTAAGATCAGGGGGCAGGGGCTACACCTTC.